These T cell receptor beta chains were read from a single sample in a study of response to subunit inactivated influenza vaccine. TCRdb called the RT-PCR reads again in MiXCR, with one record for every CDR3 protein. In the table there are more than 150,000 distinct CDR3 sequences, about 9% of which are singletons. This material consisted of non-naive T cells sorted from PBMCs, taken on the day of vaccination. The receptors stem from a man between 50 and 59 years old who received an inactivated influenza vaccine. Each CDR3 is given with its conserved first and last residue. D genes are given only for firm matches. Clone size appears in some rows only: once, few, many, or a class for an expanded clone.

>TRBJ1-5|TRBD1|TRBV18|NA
CASSRTGGFQPQHF
TGTGCCAGCTCACGGACAGGGGGATTCCAGCCCCAGCATTTT
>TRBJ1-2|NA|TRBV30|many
CAWSVWGVDGYTF
TGTGCCTGGAGTGTATGGGGTGTCGACGGCTACACCTTC
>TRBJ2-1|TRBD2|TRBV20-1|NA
CSADRGLAGEGDEQFF
TGCAGTGCAGATAGGGGACTAGCGGGAGAAGGTGATGAGCAGTTCTTC
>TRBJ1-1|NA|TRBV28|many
CASRAGPSNTEAFF
TGTGCCAGCAGGGCCGGGCCCTCGAACACTGAAGCTTTCTTT
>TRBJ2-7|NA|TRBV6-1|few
CASREDRYEQYF
TGTGCCAGCAGAGAGGACCGATACGAGCAGTACTTC
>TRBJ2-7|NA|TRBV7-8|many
CASSLPNGDEQYF
TGTGCCAGCAGCTTACCGAACGGGGACGAGCAGTACTTC
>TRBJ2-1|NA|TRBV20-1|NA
CSARSQSWNEQFF
TGCAGTGCTAGAAGTCAATCGTGGAATGAGCAGTTCTTC
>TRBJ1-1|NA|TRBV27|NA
CASSPSLRTEAFF
TGTGCCAGCAGTCCGAGCCTGAGAACTGAAGCTTTCTTT
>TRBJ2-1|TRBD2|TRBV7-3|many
CASSLTAAGGFNEQFF
TGTGCCAGCAGCTTAACGGCAGCGGGAGGGTTTAATGAGCAGTTCTTC
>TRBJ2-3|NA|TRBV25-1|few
CASSDSRKNTDTQYF
TGTGCCAGCAGTGATTCCCGGAAGAACACAGATACGCAGTATTTT
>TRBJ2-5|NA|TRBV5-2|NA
CAMGLRGNQETQYF
TGTGCCATGGGCTTGCGAGGGAACCAAGAGACCCAGTACTTC
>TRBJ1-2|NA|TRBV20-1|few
CSGNRDGYTF
TGCAGTGGCAATAGGGATGGCTACACCTTC
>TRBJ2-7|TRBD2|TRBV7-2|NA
CASSAGPRGGSYEQYF
TGTGCCAGCAGCGCCGGCCCACGGGGGGGCTCTTACGAGCAGTACTTC
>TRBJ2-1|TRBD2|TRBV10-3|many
CAISESGLADYNEQFF
TGTGCCATCAGTGAGTCGGGACTAGCGGACTACAATGAGCAGTTCTTC
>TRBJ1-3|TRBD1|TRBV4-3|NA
CASSQKQGAAGNTIYF
TGCGCCAGCAGCCAAAAACAGGGGGCCGCCGGAAACACCATATATTTT
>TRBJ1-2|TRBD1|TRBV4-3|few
CASSQPGQGTYGYTF
TGCGCCAGCAGCCAACCGGGACAGGGGACCTATGGCTACACCTTC
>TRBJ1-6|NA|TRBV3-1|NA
CASSQGEIYNSPLHF
TGTGCCAGCAGCCAAGGCGAGATCTATAATTCACCCCTCCACTTT
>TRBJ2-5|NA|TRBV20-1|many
CSGRTTQETQYF
TGCAGTGGGAGGACTACACAAGAGACCCAGTACTTC
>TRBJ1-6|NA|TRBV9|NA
CASSATEGGSPLHF
TGTGCCAGCAGCGCGACCGAAGGAGGTTCACCCCTCCACTTT
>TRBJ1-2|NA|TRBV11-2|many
CASSLAGLNYGYTF
TGTGCCAGCAGCTTAGCGGGCCTTAACTATGGCTACACCTTC
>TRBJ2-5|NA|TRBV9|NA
CASSVRQAGETQYF
TGTGCCAGCAGCGTACGTCAGGCTGGAGAGACCCAGTACTTC
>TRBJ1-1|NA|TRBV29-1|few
CSVDHSYAFF
TGCAGCGTTGATCATTCATACGCTTTCTTT
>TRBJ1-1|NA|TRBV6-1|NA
CASSEDGFTTEAFF
TGTGCCAGCAGTGAGGATGGGTTTACGACTGAAGCTTTCTTT
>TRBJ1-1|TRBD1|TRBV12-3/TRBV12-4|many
CASSSRQGRTEAFF
TGTGCCAGCAGCTCCCGACAGGGGCGGACTGAAGCTTTCTTT
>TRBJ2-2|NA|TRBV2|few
CASSGPQGTFGELFF
TGTGCCAGCAGTGGGCCGCAGGGTACTTTCGGGGAGCTGTTTTTT
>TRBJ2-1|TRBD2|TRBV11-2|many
CASSLSESSGGSEQFF
TGTGCCAGCAGCTTATCAGAATCTAGCGGGGGGTCTGAGCAGTTCTTC
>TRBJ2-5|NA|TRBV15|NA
CATSRDAFDSLGETQYF
TGTGCCACCAGCAGGGATGCGTTTGACTCCCTGGGGGAGACCCAGTACTTC
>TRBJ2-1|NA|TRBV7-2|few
CASSLASPGNYNEQFF
TGTGCCAGCAGCTTAGCCTCCCCGGGTAACTACAATGAGCAGTTCTTC
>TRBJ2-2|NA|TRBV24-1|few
CATSASLTGELFF
TGTGCCACCAGTGCCAGCCTAACCGGGGAGCTGTTTTTT
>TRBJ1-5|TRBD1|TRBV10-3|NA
CAVQDPGGYQPQHF
TGTGCCGTACAGGATCCAGGGGGCTACCAGCCCCAGCATTTT
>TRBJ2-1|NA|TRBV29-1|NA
CSVENRPGLGSYNEQFF
TGCAGCGTTGAAAACAGACCGGGACTGGGTTCCTACAATGAGCAGTTCTTC
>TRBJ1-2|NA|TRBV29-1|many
CSVNDGTVYGYTF
TGCAGCGTAAATGACGGAACCGTCTATGGCTACACCTTC
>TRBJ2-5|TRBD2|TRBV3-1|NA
CASSQDWGLAGQETQYF
TGTGCCAGCAGCCAAGATTGGGGACTAGCGGGGCAAGAGACCCAGTACTTC
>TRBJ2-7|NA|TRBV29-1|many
CSVASDYEQYF
TGCAGCGTTGCGTCAGACTACGAGCAGTACTTC
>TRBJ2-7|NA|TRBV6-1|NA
CASSEQFWGAHEQYF
TGTGCCAGCAGTGAACAATTCTGGGGGGCCCACGAGCAGTACTTC
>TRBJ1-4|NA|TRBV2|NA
CASSATGATNEKLFF
TGTGCCAGCAGTGCTACAGGAGCAACTAATGAAAAACTGTTTTTT
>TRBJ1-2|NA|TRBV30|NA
CAWMTGRRYGYTF
TGTGCCTGGATGACGGGGCGTCGCTATGGCTACACCTTC
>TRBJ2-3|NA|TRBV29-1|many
CSLRLARDTQYF
TGCAGCCTTAGGCTAGCCAGGGATACGCAGTATTTT
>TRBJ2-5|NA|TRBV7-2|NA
CASSPSSRGETQYF
TGTGCCAGCAGCCCCTCGTCCCGGGGAGAGACCCAGTACTTC
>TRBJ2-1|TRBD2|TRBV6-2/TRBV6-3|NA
CASSYRAGANEQFF
TGTGCCAGCAGTTACCGGGCGGGAGCCAATGAGCAGTTCTTC
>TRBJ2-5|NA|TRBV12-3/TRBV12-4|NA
CASSLPGFGQETQYF
TGTGCCAGCAGTCTCCCAGGGTTTGGGCAAGAGACCCAGTACTTC
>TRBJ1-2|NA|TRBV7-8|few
CASSFNREIYTF
TGTGCCAGCAGCTTTAACAGGGAAATCTACACCTTC
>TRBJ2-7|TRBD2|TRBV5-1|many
CASSLSPGGLYEQYF
TGCGCCAGCAGCCTGTCCCCGGGAGGTCTCTACGAGCAGTACTTC
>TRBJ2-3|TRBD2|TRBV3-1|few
CASTSGTSADTQYF
TGTGCCAGCACCTCAGGGACTAGCGCAGATACGCAGTATTTT
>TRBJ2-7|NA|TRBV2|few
CASSPFMLSYEQYF
TGTGCCAGCAGTCCCTTTATGCTCTCCTACGAGCAGTACTTC
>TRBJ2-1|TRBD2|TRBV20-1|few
CSARTSGSSLGYNEQFF
TGCAGTGCCCGGACTAGCGGGTCCTCTTTAGGCTACAATGAGCAGTTCTTC
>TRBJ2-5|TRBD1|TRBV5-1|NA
CASSTGGAGQETQYF
TGCGCCAGCAGTACAGGGGGCGCCGGCCAAGAGACCCAGTACTTC